Listed here are 16 T cell receptor beta chains from one sample, sequenced in a study of cytomegalovirus exposure and HLA in healthy donors. Vbeta (60) and Jbeta (13) primers were used in the PCR. The method was immunoSEQ multiplex PCR; TCRdb's version includes in-frame clones alone and lacks a portion of them. The profile shows about 140,000 clones, 60% to 85% of them singletons. The sequencing input was PBMCs. All receptors derive from a middle-aged man in good health and CMV-seronegative.

The chain carries TRBV11-3 and TRBJ2-3; D perhaps matches TRBD2 (6 bases). Trimming took 1 base from V and 4 from J, leaving 15 bases between them. The CDR3 consists of 16 residues. Germline CDR1 and CDR2: SGHNT and YENEEA. CDR3 DNA sequence: TGTGCCAGCAGCTTAGGGCGGTTCGGGAGCTCAGATACGCAGTATTTT. Translating gives CASSLGRFGSSDTQYF.

V is TRBV7-2 and J is TRBJ2-1, with D unresolved. The CDR3 contains 14 residues. Per germline, CDR1 SGHTA and CDR2 FQGNSA. V lost 5 bases to trimming and J lost 9 bases, with 17 bases between them. CDR3 nucleotide sequence: TGTGCCAGCAGCCCCTTTAAAGTAGCCACTGAGCAGTTCTTC. This encodes CASSPFKVATEQFF.

The V and J genes are TRBV5-4 and TRBJ2-5, with D tentatively TRBD2 (5 bases). Germline CDR1 is SGHNT and CDR2 is YYREEE (reference sequence). V was shortened by 5 bases and J by 11 bases, with 19 bases between the two germline ends. The CDR3 covers 13 residues. The CDR3 loop is CASSTSGLREQYF. CDR3 bases: TGTGCCAGCAGTACTAGTGGGTTGAGAGAGCAGTACTTC.

The chain combines TRBV5-6 with TRBJ2-1; D not resolved. Trimming left V 0 bases short and J 2 bases short, with 12 bases between. This CDR3 contains 16 residues. The germline V gene encodes CDR1 SGHDT and CDR2 YYEEEE. The CDR3 is CASSLAARGTYNEQFF. The DNA for the CDR3 is TGTGCCAGCAGCTTGGCGGCTCGCGGAACCTACAATGAGCAGTTCTTC.

This rearrangement joins TRBV18 to TRBJ2-2; D is ambiguous. Between the trimmed V and J ends, which lost 4 bases and 6 bases, there was a span of 6 bases. Germline V lookup: CDR1 KGHSH, CDR2 LQKENI. This CDR3 is built from 12 residues. The CDR3 loop is CASSLAAGELFF. As DNA, the CDR3 is TGTGCCAGCTCACTGGCGGCCGGGGAGCTGTTTTTT.

The chain has TRBV15 and TRBJ2-1, with TRBD1 identical over 7 bases. The germline V gene has CDR1 LNHNV and CDR2 YYDKDF (reference sequence). The CDR3 runs to 15 residues. J gave up 5 bases and V 5 bases, and 9 bases lay outside the gene matches. CDR3 DNA: TGTGCCACCAGCGTTCACAGGGGTGTCAACAATGAGCAGTTCTTC. Its protein product is CATSVHRGVNNEQFF.

The chain uses TRBV7-9 and TRBJ2-1; 8 bases are a match to TRBD1. Trimming cost V 1 base and J 8 bases; bases outside gene matches: 7. This CDR3 contains 15 residues. CDR1 is SEHNR and CDR2 is FQNEAQ in the germline V gene (reference sequence). In DNA, the CDR3 is TGTGCCAGCAGCTTAGTAGGAGACAGGGGTTATGAGCAGTTCTTC. Translated: CASSLVGDRGYEQFF.

The CDR3 DNA reads TGTGCCAGCAGCCAAGCCGGAGCGGGGAGCTCCTACGAGCAGTACTTC. Its translation: CASSQAGAGSSYEQYF. This chain joins TRBV7-2 and TRBJ2-7; 7 bases agree with TRBD2. Unmatched junction bases numbered 10, after V lost 5 bases and J lost 0 bases. The germline V gene has CDR1 SGHTA and CDR2 FQGNSA. CDR3 size: 16 residues.

The chain recombines TRBV4-1 with TRBJ2-1, with 13 bases that match TRBD2. The CDR3 is 17 residues long. Germline V lookup: CDR1 MGHRA, CDR2 YSYEKL. With V trimmed by 1 base and J by 0 bases, 0 bases remained unmatched. Here the CDR3 DNA reads TGCGCCAGCAGCCAAGGGACTAGCGGGAGCTCCTACAATGAGCAGTTCTTC. Residues: CASSQGTSGSSYNEQFF.

V usage is TRBV11-3 and J usage is TRBJ2-2, with 8 bases fitting TRBD1. J was trimmed by 4 bases and V by 5 bases; bases with no gene match: 6. The CDR3 totals 15 residues. Germline loops: CDR1 SGHNT, CDR2 YENEEA. CDR3 loop: CASSPRTGSTGELFF. The CDR3, as DNA: TGTGCCAGCAGCCCTCGGACAGGGAGCACCGGGGAGCTGTTTTTT.

The V call is TRBV2, the J call TRBJ2-5; a weak D match, TRBD1 (5 bases). Germline assignment: CDR1 SNHLY and CDR2 FYNNEI. V lost 6 bases and J lost 3, with 5 bases in between. The CDR3 totals 11 residues. CDR3 in DNA: TGTGCCAGCAGGACAGAAGAGACCCAGTACTTC. The encoded protein is CASRTEETQYF. Together with reference TRBV2 and TRBJ2-5, the CDR3 gives the full variable domain: EPEVTQTPSHQVTQMGQEVILRCVPISNHLYFYWYRQILGQKVEFLVSFYNNEISEKSEIFDDQFSVERPDGSNFTLKIRSTKLEDSAMYFCASRTEETQYFGPGTRLLVL.

This chain joins TRBV6-4 and TRBJ2-3; 9 nucleotides align to TRBD1. This CDR3 region has 16 residues. Germline loops: CDR1 MRHNA, CDR2 SNTAGT. V dropped 3 bases and J dropped 1; count of bases not matched to a gene: 5. CDR3 sequence (DNA): TGTGCCAGCAGTGATACAGGGGGCGCGGGCACAGATACGCAGTATTTT. It translates to CASSDTGGAGTDTQYF.

The rearrangement joins TRBV12-2 to TRBJ2-2; the table's D call of TRBD2 was not tested on the DNA. TRBV12-2 is listed as a pseudogene. This CDR3 is built from 16 residues. The CDR3: CASRLGTSENTGELFF. The CDR3 nucleotides read TGTGCAAGTCGCTTAGGGACTAGCGAGAACACCGGGGAGCTGTTTTTT.

The chain links TRBV4-1 to TRBJ2-2, with 10 bases matching TRBD2. This CDR3 spans 15 amino acids. V trimming: 4 bases; J trimming: 6 bases; junction bases outside the gene matches: 5. The germline gives CDR1 MGHRA, CDR2 YSYEKL. The CDR3 protein is CASSLGLAAPGELFF. The DNA for the CDR3 is TGCGCCAGCAGCCTTGGACTAGCGGCCCCCGGGGAGCTGTTTTTT.

This chain uses TRBV5-4 with TRBJ2-5; 7 bases fit TRBD1. The junction had 8 bases not matched to a gene; V was cut back by 0 bases and J by 0 bases. Germline lookup yields CDR1 SGHNT and CDR2 YYREEE (reference sequence). This CDR3 comprises 17 residues. The CDR3 coding sequence is TGTGCCAGCAGCTTGGGACAGGGAGTACCGTACCAAGAGACCCAGTACTTC. Amino acids: CASSLGQGVPYQETQYF.

A word on this clone: Distinct nucleotide sequences in the sample also encode this CDR3. The chain is built from TRBV5-1 and TRBJ2-1; tentative D call: TRBD2 (6 bases). Germline V CDR1 and CDR2: SGHRS, YFSETQ. Trimming shortened V by 3 bases and J by 4 bases, and 11 bases separated the two germline ends. The CDR3 has 14 residues. The CDR3 region has the DNA TGCGCCAGCAGCTCAGCGGGTGGATACAATGAGCAGTTCTTC. Its translation: CASSSAGGYNEQFF.